This TCR beta chain was identified during a study of CD8+ T cells in alopecia areata. Turning to the study itself: Severity scoring for treated patients was based on the percentage of affected scalp area. Broader study findings: On tofacitinib, scalp clonality and expanded CD8+ clones among top 100 fell significantly.

Indicated treatment: oral pan-JAK inhibitor, 5-10 mg twice daily. In alopecia areata patients, both lesional scalp punch biopsies and peripheral blood were collected. V lost 1 base and J lost 4, with 13 bases in between. CDR1 and CDR2 (germline): SQVTM, ANQGSEA. The CDR3 is made up of 15 amino acids. On this clone: Its antigen is unidentified.

After isolation, RNA underwent reverse transcription to generate cDNA as the sequencing template. Clones were sequenced by immunoSEQ multiplex PCR, and TCRdb holds only the in-frame ones, with some missing. The sample consists of about 180,000 clones, roughly 50% of them appearing once. This chain joins TRBV29-1 and TRBJ2-2; TRBD1 is a possible D gene (5 bases). The clonotype comes from a human donor with alopecia areata. Here the sequenced sample was CD8+ T cells sorted from blood, taken at week 24, from a patient treated with tofacitinib. CDR3 coding DNA: TGCAGCGTTGAAGCGGCCAGGGTAGGCACCGGGGAGCTGTTTTTT. Translating it yields CSVEAARVGTGELFF.